This entry lists 13 T cell receptor beta chains sequenced from one sample in a study of cytomegalovirus exposure and HLA in healthy donors. Generated by immunoSEQ multiplex PCR, the TCRdb table keeps only in-frame clones and is missing some. The sample lists 95,000 to 150,000 clones; about 90% were seen once. Sequenced sample: PBMCs. These receptors were collected from a woman between 18 and 29 years old in good health and CMV-seronegative.

The chain joins TRBV7-2 to TRBJ1-1; D is perhaps TRBD1 (5 bases). Germline V CDR1 and CDR2: SGHTA, FQGNSA. Trimming stripped 1 base from V and 4 bases from J, with 13 bases between. This CDR3 is built from 15 residues. CDR3 in amino acids: CASSLGAGRGTEAFF. The CDR3 coding sequence is TGTGCCAGCAGCTTAGGGGCAGGGCGGGGCACTGAAGCTTTCTTT.

The gene calls are TRBV27 and TRBJ2-7; 8 bases line up with TRBD1. Losses at the gene ends were 3 bases for V and 4 bases for J; bases not matched to a gene: 8. This CDR3 contains 15 residues. Germline-derived CDR1 and CDR2 are MNHEY and SMNVEV (reference sequence). For the CDR3, the DNA is TGTGCCAGCAGTTTCTTGCCAGGGGGCGGTTACGAGCAGTACTTC. Translated, it gives CASSFLPGGGYEQYF.

The chain recombines TRBV6-1 with TRBJ2-5; 8 nucleotides line up with TRBD2. Germline-derived CDR1 and CDR2 are MNHNS and SASEGT. The length of the CDR3 is 12 residues. CDR3 bases: TGTGAAGTTCGGGGGGGGAAGGAGACCCAGTACTTC. Protein product: CEVRGGKETQYF.

The CDR3 is CASSMGTLSNQPQHF. CDR3 DNA: TGTGCCAGCAGTATGGGGACACTTAGCAATCAGCCCCAGCATTTT. V usage is TRBV27 and J usage is TRBJ1-5, with a tentative D call TRBD1 (6 bases). The V and J ends lost 5 bases and 0 bases respectively, with 11 bases between them. The V gene's germline CDR1 is MNHEY and CDR2 SMNVEV (reference sequence). The CDR3 runs 15 residues.

In DNA, the CDR3 is TGTGCCAGCAGCGTATTCGGAACAGGGTCTGAAGCTTTCTTT. It yields the protein CASSVFGTGSEAFF. This chain uses TRBV9 with TRBJ1-1, with D tentatively TRBD1 (6 bases). The germline gives CDR1 SGDLS, CDR2 YYNGEE. Trimming took 1 base from V and 6 from J, leaving 13 bases between them. There are 14 residues in the CDR3.

This rearrangement joins TRBV2 to TRBJ2-5; D is unresolved. From germline, CDR1 is SNHLY and CDR2 FYNNEI. V lost 8 bases and J 7 bases, leaving 20 bases between the germline ends. The CDR3 is 14 residues long. CDR3 sequence (DNA): TGTGCCAGCCGCGACATGGCTGTTGATGGGACCCAGTACTTC. Its protein product is CASRDMAVDGTQYF.

This chain joins TRBV4-1 and TRBJ1-4; D is ambiguous. The germline CDR1 and CDR2 sequences are MGHRA and YSYEKL. The V end was cut by 4 bases, the J end by 5 bases, with 17 bases between. This CDR3 contains 16 residues. The CDR3 coding sequence is TGCGCCAGCAGCCCCCGAAACCTAGTCCTAAATGAAAAACTGTTTTTT. Protein: CASSPRNLVLNEKLFF.

The genes are TRBV11-2 and TRBJ1-1; D is ambiguous. The V gene lost 3 bases and the J gene lost 1 base, with 9 bases spanning the gap. Looked up from germline, CDR1 is SGHAT and CDR2 is FQNNGV. The CDR3 runs to 14 residues. The CDR3, as DNA: TGTGCCAGCAGCTTTGAAGGGAGGAACACTGAAGCTTTCTTT. It yields the protein CASSFEGRNTEAFF.

This chain uses TRBV5-6 with TRBJ2-1; 13 bases are a match to TRBD2. The V gene's germline CDR1 is SGHDT and CDR2 YYEEEE. This CDR3 is built from 16 residues. V lost 0 bases and J lost 5; bases outside the gene matches: 2. In DNA, the CDR3 is TGTGCCAGCAGCTTGGCCGGGACTAGCGGGAACAATGAGCAGTTCTTC. Protein: CASSLAGTSGNNEQFF.

The rearrangement uses TRBV28 and TRBJ1-4; 7 bases are shared with TRBD1. The junction had 9 bases not matched to a gene; V was cut back by 5 bases and J by 3 bases. The germline gives CDR1 MDHEN, CDR2 SYDVKM. The CDR3 is 16 amino acids. The CDR3 bases are TGTGCCAGCAGTCGGGGACAGCGGCGGGCTAATGAAAAACTGTTTTTT. Amino acids: CASSRGQRRANEKLFF. Using reference TRBV28 and TRBJ1-4 for the parts outside the CDR3, the full variable domain is DVKVTQSSRYLVKRTGEKVFLECVQDMDHENMFWYRQDPGLGLRLIYFSYDVKMKEKGDIPEGYSVSREKKERFSLILESASTNQTSMYLCASSRGQRRANEKLFFGSGTQLSVL.

The rearrangement links TRBV25-1 to TRBJ2-7; 8 positions match TRBD1. This CDR3 has 16 residues. The ends lost 2 bases at V and 0 bases at J; junction bases unmatched: 6. Looked up from germline, CDR1 is MGHDK and CDR2 is SYGVNS. CDR3 DNA sequence: TGTGCCAGCAGTGAACGGACAGGGAAGAGCTCCTACGAGCAGTACTTC. Amino acid sequence: CASSERTGKSSYEQYF.

The DNA for the CDR3 is TGCGCCAGCAGCCGCGTCACAGGGGCCGAGACCCAGTACTTC. It specifies CASSRVTGAETQYF. The V gene is TRBV5-1, the J gene TRBJ2-5, with 7 bases lining up with TRBD1. Trimming took 4 bases from V and 5 from J; bases not matched to a gene: 8. The CDR3 is 14 amino acids. CDR1 SGHRS and CDR2 YFSETQ come from the germline V gene.

A single count supports this clone. The rearrangement joins TRBV4-3 to TRBJ2-2, with 7 bases identical to TRBD1. The germline V gene has CDR1 LGHNA and CDR2 YSLEER. Losses at the gene ends were 1 base for V and 3 bases for J; bases not matched to a gene: 5. The CDR3 runs to 16 residues. DNA of the CDR3: TGCGCCAGCAGCCAAGGGACAGGTGTGGACACCGGGGAGCTGTTTTTT. Translating gives CASSQGTGVDTGELFF.